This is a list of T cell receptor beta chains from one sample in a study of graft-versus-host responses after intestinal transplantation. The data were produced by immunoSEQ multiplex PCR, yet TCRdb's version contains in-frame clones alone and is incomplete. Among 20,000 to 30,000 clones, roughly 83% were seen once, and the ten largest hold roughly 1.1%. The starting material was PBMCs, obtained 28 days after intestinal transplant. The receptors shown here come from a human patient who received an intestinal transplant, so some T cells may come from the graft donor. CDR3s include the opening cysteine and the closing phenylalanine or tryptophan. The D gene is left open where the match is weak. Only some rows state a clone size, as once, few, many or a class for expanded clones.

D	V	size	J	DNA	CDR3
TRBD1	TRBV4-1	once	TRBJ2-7	TGCGCCAGCAGCCACCGGGACAGGGGGCTCCTCGAGCAGTACTTC	CASSHRDRGLLEQYF
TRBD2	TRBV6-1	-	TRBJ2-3	TGTGCCAGCAGTGAAGCGGTAGCGGGAGGGCCCACAGATACGCAGTATTTT	CASSEAVAGGPTDTQYF
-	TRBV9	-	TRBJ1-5	TGTGCCAGCAGCCAGGGATGGGTCAATCAGCCCCAGCATTTT	CASSQGWVNQPQHF
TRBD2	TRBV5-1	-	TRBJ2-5	TGCGCCAGCAGCGTGACTAGCGGTTTTTCAGAGACCCAGTACTTC	CASSVTSGFSETQYF
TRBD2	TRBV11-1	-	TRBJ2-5	TGTGCCAGCAGCACTAGCGGGTACCAAGAGACCCAGTACTTC	CASSTSGYQETQYF
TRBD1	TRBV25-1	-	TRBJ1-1	TGTGCCAGCATACGACAGGGAGACACTGAAGCTTTCTTT	CASIRQGDTEAFF
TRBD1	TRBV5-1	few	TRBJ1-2	TGCGCCAGCAGCTACCCGGGACAGTCCTATGGCTACACCTTC	CASSYPGQSYGYTF
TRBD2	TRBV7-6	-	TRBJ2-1	TGTGCCAGCAGCTTAGCCCGCGGGAGCTCCTACAATGAGCAGTTCTTC	CASSLARGSSYNEQFF
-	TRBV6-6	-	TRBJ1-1	TGTGCCAGCAGTTACCGACGTGGAGCTTTCTTT	CASSYRRGAFF
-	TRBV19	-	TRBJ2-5	TGTGCCAGTAGTACGACAGGAGCCAAGACCCAGTACTTC	CASSTTGAKTQYF
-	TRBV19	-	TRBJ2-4	TGTGCCAGTAGTATAGAAGGCAGGGGCCAAAACATTCAGTACTTC	CASSIEGRGQNIQYF
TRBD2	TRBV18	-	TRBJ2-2	TGTGCCAGCTCACCTTCCGGACTAGCGGGAGTGAACGGGGAGCTGTTTTTT	CASSPSGLAGVNGELFF
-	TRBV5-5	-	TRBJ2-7	TGTGCCAGCAGCTTGAGTATTGGTGGATCCTACGAGCAGTACTTC	CASSLSIGGSYEQYF
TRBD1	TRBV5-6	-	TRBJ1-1	TGTGCCAGCAGCCCGTTCCCGAGGGGGCCTGAATTGAACACTGAAGCTTTCTTT	CASSPFPRGPELNTEAFF
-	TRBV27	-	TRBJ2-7	TGTGCCAGCAGTGGGGGGTACGAGCAGTACTTC	CASSGGYEQYF
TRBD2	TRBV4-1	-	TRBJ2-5	TGCGCCAGCAGTAGAGCGGGGGGAGAACAAGAGACCCAGTACTTC	CASSRAGGEQETQYF
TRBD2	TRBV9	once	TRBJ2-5	TGTGCCAGCAGCGGAGGCCCGGGGGGGGAGACCCAGTACTTC	CASSGGPGGETQYF
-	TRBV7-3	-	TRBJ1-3	TGTGCCAGCAGCTTGGTGCAGGGCTCTGGAAACACCATATATTTT	CASSLVQGSGNTIYF
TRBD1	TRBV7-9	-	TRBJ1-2	TGTGCCAGCAGCTTAGGGACAGGGGGCAACTATGGCTACACCTTC	CASSLGTGGNYGYTF
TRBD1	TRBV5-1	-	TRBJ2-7	TGCGCCAGCAGCTTGTCAGGGGGCGGGTACGAGCAGTACTTC	CASSLSGGGYEQYF
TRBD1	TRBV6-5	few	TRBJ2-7	TGTGCCAGCAGTTCCCCCCGGACAGGGGGTTACGAGCAGTACTTC	CASSSPRTGGYEQYF
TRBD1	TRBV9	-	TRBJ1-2	TGTGCCAGCAGCGTGGGACAGGGACTCTATGGCTACACCTTC	CASSVGQGLYGYTF
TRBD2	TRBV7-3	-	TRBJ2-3	TGTGCCAGCAGCTTGCGGGGGGCCGATACGCAGTATTTT	CASSLRGADTQYF
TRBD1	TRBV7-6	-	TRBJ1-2	TGTGCCAGCAGCTTAGGGGGACAGGGTGACTATGGCTACACCTTC	CASSLGGQGDYGYTF
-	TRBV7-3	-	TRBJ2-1	TGTGCCAGCAGCTTAATATCCAGCTCCTACAATGAGCAGTTCTTC	CASSLISSSYNEQFF
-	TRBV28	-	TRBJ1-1	TGTGCCAGCAGAATCAGACAGAACACTGAAGCTTTCTTT	CASRIRQNTEAFF
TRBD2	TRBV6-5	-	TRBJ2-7	TGTGCCAGCAGTTACCAGACTAGCGGGAGTTCCGGCGAGCAGTACTTC	CASSYQTSGSSGEQYF